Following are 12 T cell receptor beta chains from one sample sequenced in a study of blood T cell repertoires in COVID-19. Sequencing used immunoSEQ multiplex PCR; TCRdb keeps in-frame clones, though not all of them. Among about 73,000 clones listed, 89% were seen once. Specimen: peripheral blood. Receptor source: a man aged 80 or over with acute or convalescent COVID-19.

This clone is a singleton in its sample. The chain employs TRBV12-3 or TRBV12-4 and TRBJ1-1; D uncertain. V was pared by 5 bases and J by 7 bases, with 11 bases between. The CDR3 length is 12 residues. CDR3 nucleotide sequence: TGTGCCAGCAGTCCTAAAGTTCTTGAAGCTTTCTTT. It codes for CASSPKVLEAFF.

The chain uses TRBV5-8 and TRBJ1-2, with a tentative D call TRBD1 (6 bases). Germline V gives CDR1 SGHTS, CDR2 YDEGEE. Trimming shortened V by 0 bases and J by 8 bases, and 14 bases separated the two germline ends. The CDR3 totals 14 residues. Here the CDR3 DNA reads TGTGCCAGCAGCTTGGCCAAGGACAGCCTCGGCTACACCTTC. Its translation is CASSLAKDSLGYTF.

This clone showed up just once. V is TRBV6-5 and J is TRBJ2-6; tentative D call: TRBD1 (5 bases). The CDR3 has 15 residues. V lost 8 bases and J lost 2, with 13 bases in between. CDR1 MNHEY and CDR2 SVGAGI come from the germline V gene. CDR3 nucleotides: TGTGCCAGCCGCACCCCAGGGACTGGGGCCAACGTCCTGACTTTC. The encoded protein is CASRTPGTGANVLTF.

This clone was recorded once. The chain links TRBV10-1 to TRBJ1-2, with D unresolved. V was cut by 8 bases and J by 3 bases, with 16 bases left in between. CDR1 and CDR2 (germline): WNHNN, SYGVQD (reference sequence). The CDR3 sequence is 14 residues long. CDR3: CASLLCHGDYGYTF. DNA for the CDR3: TGCGCCAGCCTCCTCTGCCACGGGGACTATGGCTACACCTTC.

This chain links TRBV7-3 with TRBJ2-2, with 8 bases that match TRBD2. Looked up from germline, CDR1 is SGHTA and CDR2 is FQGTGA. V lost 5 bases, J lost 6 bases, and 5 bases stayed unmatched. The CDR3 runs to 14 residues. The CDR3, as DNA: TGTGCCAGCAGCCGGGGGGGCCTGGCCGGGGAGCTGTTTTTT. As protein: CASSRGGLAGELFF.

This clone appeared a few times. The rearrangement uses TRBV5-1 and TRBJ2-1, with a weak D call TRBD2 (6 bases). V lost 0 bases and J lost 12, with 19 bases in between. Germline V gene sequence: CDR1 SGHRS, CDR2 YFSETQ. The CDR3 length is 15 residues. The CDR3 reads CASSLAPVVRGSQFF. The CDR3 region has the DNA TGCGCCAGCAGCTTGGCCCCGGTAGTCCGGGGGTCGCAGTTCTTC.

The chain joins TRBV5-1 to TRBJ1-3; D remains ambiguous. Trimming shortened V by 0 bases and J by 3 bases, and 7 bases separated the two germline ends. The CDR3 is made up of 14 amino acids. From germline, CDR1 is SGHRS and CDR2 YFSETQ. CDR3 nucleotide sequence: TGCGCCAGCAGCTTGGGGGAGGATGGAAACACCATATATTTT. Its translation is CASSLGEDGNTIYF.

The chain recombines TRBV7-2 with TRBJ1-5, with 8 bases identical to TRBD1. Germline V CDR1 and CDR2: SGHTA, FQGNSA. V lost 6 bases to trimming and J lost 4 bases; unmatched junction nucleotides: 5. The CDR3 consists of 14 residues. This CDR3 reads CASRLRTGNQPQHF. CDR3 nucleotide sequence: TGTGCCAGCAGACTTCGGACAGGGAATCAGCCCCAGCATTTT. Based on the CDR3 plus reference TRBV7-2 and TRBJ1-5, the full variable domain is GAGVSQSPSNKVTEKGKDVELRCDPISGHTALYWYRQSLGQGLEFLIYFQGNSAPDKSGLPSDRFSAERTGGSVSTLTIQRTQQEDSAVYLCASRLRTGNQPQHFGDGTRLSIL.

CDR3 region: CASSLGTGEYEQYF. The CDR3 DNA is TGCGCCAGCAGTCTCGGGACAGGAGAATACGAGCAGTACTTC. The chain combines TRBV23-1 with TRBJ2-7; 8 bases line up with TRBD1. TRBV23-1 is given ORF status, its function remaining uncertain. This CDR3 is built from 14 residues. J gave up 4 bases and V 4 bases, and 6 bases lay outside the gene matches.

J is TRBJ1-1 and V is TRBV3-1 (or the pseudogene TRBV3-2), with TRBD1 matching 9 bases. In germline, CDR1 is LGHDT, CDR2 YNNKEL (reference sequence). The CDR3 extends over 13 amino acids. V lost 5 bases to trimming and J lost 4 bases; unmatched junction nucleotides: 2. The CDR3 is CASSRDRATEAFF. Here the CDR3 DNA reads TGTGCCAGCAGCAGGGACAGGGCCACTGAAGCTTTCTTT.

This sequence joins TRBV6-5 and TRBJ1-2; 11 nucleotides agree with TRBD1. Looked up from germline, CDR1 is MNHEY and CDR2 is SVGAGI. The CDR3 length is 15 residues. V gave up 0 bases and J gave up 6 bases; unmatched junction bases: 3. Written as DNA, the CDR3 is TGTGCCAGCAGTTACTCCGGACAGGGGGCCAATGGCTACACCTTC. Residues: CASSYSGQGANGYTF.

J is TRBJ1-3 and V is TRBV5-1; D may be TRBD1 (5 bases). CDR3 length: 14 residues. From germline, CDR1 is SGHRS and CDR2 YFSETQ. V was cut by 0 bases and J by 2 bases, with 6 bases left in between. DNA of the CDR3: TGCGCCAGCAGCTTGGGCAGGGCTGGAAACACCATATATTTT. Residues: CASSLGRAGNTIYF. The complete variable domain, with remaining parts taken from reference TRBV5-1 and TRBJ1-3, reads KAGVTQTPRYLIKTRGQQVTLSCSPISGHRSVSWYQQTPGQGLQFLFEYFSETQRNKGNFPGRFSGRQFSNSRSEMNVSTLELGDSALYLCASSLGRAGNTIYFGEGSWLTVV.